Shown below are 16 T cell receptor beta chains from a single sample sequenced in a study of long-term antiretroviral therapy in people with HIV. Survey-level resolution applied to immunoSEQ assay v3.0. Using immunoSEQ multiplex PCR, the repertoire was profiled, and TCRdb retains in-frame clones only, with some absent. This sample has under 20,000 clones, with roughly nine tenths found just once. The input for sequencing was unsorted PBMCs, taken 0.5 years after starting antiretroviral therapy. The receptors shown here come from a man aged 35-49 years with HIV.

The sample holds one count of this clone. This rearrangement joins TRBV28 to TRBJ1-5; the D gene is possibly TRBD1 (6 bases). Trimming took off 6 bases at V and 7 bases at J, with 16 bases between the two ends. This CDR3 spans 14 amino acids. Looked up from germline, CDR1 is MDHEN and CDR2 is SYDVKM. CDR3 amino acids: CASRPIGGGQPQHF. CDR3 bases: TGTGCCAGCAGACCGATTGGGGGGGGCCAGCCCCAGCATTTT.

CDR3 sequence reads: CASSLGPTGGNEQFF. CDR3 nucleotides: TGTGCCAGCAGCTTAGGGCCGACAGGGGGGAATGAGCAGTTCTTC. The chain has TRBV11-3 and TRBJ2-1; 9 bases are a match to TRBD1. The CDR3 contains 15 residues. The V gene end was trimmed by 1 base and the J gene end by 7 bases; junction bases not matched to a gene: 5. Germline V gene sequence: CDR1 SGHNT, CDR2 YENEEA. Full variable domain (remainder filled in from reference TRBV11-3 and TRBJ2-1): EAGVVQSPRYKIIEKKQPVAFWCNPISGHNTLYWYLQNLGQGPELLIRYENEEAVDDSQLPKDRFSAERLKGVDSTLKIQPAELGDSAVYLCASSLGPTGGNEQFFGPGTRLTVL.

The chain links TRBV2 to TRBJ2-7, with 9 bases fitting TRBD2. The CDR3 loop spans 15 amino acids. Germline V lookup: CDR1 SNHLY, CDR2 FYNNEI. Trimming cost V 6 bases and J 0 bases; bases outside gene matches: 6. The chain's CDR3 is CASSASGITSYEQYF. CDR3 nucleotide sequence: TGTGCCAGCAGCGCTAGCGGGATCACCTCCTACGAGCAGTACTTC.

The chain carries TRBV5-1 and TRBJ1-1, with a weak D call TRBD1 (6 bases). The CDR3 runs to 14 residues. Germline V CDR1 and CDR2: SGHRS, YFSETQ. V gave up 5 bases and J gave up 1 base, with 12 bases separating them. DNA of the CDR3: TGCGCCAGCAGAACTGGACAGCAGAACACTGAAGCTTTCTTT. It codes for CASRTGQQNTEAFF.

This rearrangement joins TRBV6-4 to TRBJ2-2; D may be TRBD2 (7 bases). The CDR3 loop spans 15 amino acids. The V end lost 6 bases, the J end lost 6 bases, and 17 bases lay between the germline ends. Germline CDR1 is MRHNA and CDR2 is SNTAGT. The CDR3 loop reads CASRRTGGAPGELFF. CDR3 sequence (DNA): TGTGCCAGCAGGCGCACGGGGGGCGCGCCCGGGGAGCTGTTTTTT.

This chain links TRBV7-8 with TRBJ2-7; 11 nucleotides align to TRBD1. Germline CDR1 SGHVS, CDR2 FQNEAQ. Trimming cost V 1 base and J 5 bases; bases outside gene matches: 4. The length of the CDR3 is 15 residues. The CDR3 coding sequence is TGTGCCAGCAGCTTAGAAGGGACAGGGGGTGACGAGCAGTACTTC. Protein product: CASSLEGTGGDEQYF.

This chain uses TRBV5-1 with TRBJ2-7, with D possibly being TRBD2 (5 bases). The length of the CDR3 is 15 residues. Trimming stripped 4 bases from V and 0 bases from J, with 14 bases between. Germline V gives CDR1 SGHRS, CDR2 YFSETQ. The CDR3 DNA is TGCGCCAGCAGCGGTTTCGGACGGGGCTCCTACGAGCAGTACTTC. Amino acids: CASSGFGRGSYEQYF. The whole variable domain, filled in from reference TRBV5-1 and TRBJ2-7, reads KAGVTQTPRYLIKTRGQQVTLSCSPISGHRSVSWYQQTPGQGLQFLFEYFSETQRNKGNFPGRFSGRQFSNSRSEMNVSTLELGDSALYLCASSGFGRGSYEQYFGPGTRLTVT.

V and J are TRBV4-2 and TRBJ2-2; 11 bases are shared with TRBD2. V lost 3 bases to trimming and J lost 8 bases; unmatched junction nucleotides: 14. This CDR3 region has 18 residues. The germline CDR1 and CDR2 sequences are LGHNA and YNFKEQ. CDR3 in DNA: TGTGCCAGCAGCCACGGGACTAGCGGAACGCAAATGAGTGGGGAGCTGTTTTTT. This gives the protein CASSHGTSGTQMSGELFF.

The chain combines TRBV9 with TRBJ2-3; D remains ambiguous. V was shortened by 1 base and J by 4 bases, with 16 bases between the two germline ends. Germline V CDR1 and CDR2: SGDLS, YYNGEE. The CDR3 is made up of 16 amino acids. The CDR3 is CASSVSQDGTPDTQYF. The CDR3 nucleotides read TGTGCCAGCAGCGTAAGCCAGGACGGAACCCCAGATACGCAGTATTTT.

The chain employs TRBV10-3 and TRBJ1-5; maybe TRBD1 (6 bases). The CDR3 runs 13 residues. Trimming stripped 6 bases from V and 5 bases from J, with 11 bases between. Germline CDR1 and CDR2: ENHRY and SYGVKD. The CDR3 is CAIRDRKDQPQHF. CDR3 nucleotides: TGTGCCATCAGAGACAGGAAAGATCAGCCCCAGCATTTT.

This rearrangement joins TRBV5-1 to TRBJ1-2, with 8 bases fitting TRBD1. Germline CDR1 is SGHRS and CDR2 is YFSETQ. The CDR3 has 14 residues. J lost 6 bases, V lost 4 bases, and 8 bases had no gene match. The CDR3 is CASSPGTGRDGYTF. In nucleotides, the CDR3 is TGCGCCAGCAGCCCCGGGACAGGTCGGGATGGCTACACCTTC. The complete variable domain, with remaining parts taken from reference TRBV5-1 and TRBJ1-2, reads KAGVTQTPRYLIKTRGQQVTLSCSPISGHRSVSWYQQTPGQGLQFLFEYFSETQRNKGNFPGRFSGRQFSNSRSEMNVSTLELGDSALYLCASSPGTGRDGYTFGSGTRLTVV.

The chain joins TRBV5-4 to TRBJ2-2; D gene ambiguous. The CDR3 is made up of 14 amino acids. CDR1 is SGHNT, CDR2 YYREEE, per germline (reference sequence). Between the trimmed V and J ends, which lost 0 bases and 3 bases, there was a span of 6 bases. CDR3 loop: CASSLDSDTGELFF. CDR3 coding DNA: TGTGCCAGCAGCTTGGACAGTGACACCGGGGAGCTGTTTTTT.

The gene calls are TRBV5-1 and TRBJ2-1; D is possibly TRBD1 (8 bases). The CDR3 totals 15 residues. Per the germline V gene, CDR1 is SGHRS and CDR2 is YFSETQ. V dropped 2 bases and J dropped 4 bases, with 13 bases sitting between them. DNA for the CDR3: TGCGCCAGCAGCTTAAACAGGGGGGGATACAATGAGCAGTTCTTC. Its protein is CASSLNRGGYNEQFF.

The chain combines TRBV15 with TRBJ1-5; D is unclear. Trimming shortened V by 0 bases and J by 2 bases, and 20 bases separated the two germline ends. CDR1 LNHNV and CDR2 YYDKDF come from the germline V gene (reference sequence). There are 19 residues in the CDR3. The DNA of the CDR3 is TGTGCCACCAGCAGAGACATTGCCTTGATCACTGGGGGCAATCAGCCCCAGCATTTT. Its protein is CATSRDIALITGGNQPQHF.

The chain combines TRBV2 with TRBJ2-5; 7 bases agree with TRBD2. CDR1 is SNHLY and CDR2 is FYNNEI in the germline V gene. The CDR3 extends over 14 amino acids. Unmatched junction bases numbered 4, after V lost 5 bases and J lost 1 base. CDR3 nucleotide sequence: TGTGCCAGCAGTCCCGGGACTACCCAAGAGACCCAGTACTTC. This translates into CASSPGTTQETQYF.

This sequence joins TRBV6-4 and TRBJ2-1, with D possibly being TRBD2 (6 bases). Germline values: CDR1 MRHNA, CDR2 SNTAGT. CDR3 length: 15 residues. V was pared by 0 bases and J by 7 bases, with 13 bases between. The DNA for the CDR3 is TGTGCCAGCAGTGACTCGGAGGCGGCGGGAAATGAGCAGTTCTTC. This sequence encodes CASSDSEAAGNEQFF.